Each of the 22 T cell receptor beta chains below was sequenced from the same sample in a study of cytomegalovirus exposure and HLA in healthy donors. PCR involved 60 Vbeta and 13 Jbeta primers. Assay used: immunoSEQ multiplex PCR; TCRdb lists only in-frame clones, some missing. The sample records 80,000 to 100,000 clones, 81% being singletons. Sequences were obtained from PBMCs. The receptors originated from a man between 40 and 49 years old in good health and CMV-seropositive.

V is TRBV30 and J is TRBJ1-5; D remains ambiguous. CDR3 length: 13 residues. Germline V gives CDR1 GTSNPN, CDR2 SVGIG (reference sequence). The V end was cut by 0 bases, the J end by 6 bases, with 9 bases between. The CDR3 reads CAWSVNPSQPQHF. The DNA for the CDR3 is TGTGCCTGGAGTGTAAATCCCAGTCAGCCCCAGCATTTT. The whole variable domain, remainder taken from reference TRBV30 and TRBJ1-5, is SQTIHQWPATLVQPVGSPLSLECTVEGTSNPNLYWYRQAAGRGLQLLFYSVGIGQISSEVPQNLSASRPQDRQFILSSKKLLLSDSGFYLCAWSVNPSQPQHFGDGTRLSIL.

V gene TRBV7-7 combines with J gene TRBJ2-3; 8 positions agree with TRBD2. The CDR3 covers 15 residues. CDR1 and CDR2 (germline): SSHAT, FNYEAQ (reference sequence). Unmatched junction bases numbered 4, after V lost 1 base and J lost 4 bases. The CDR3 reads CASSLGSGSADTQYF. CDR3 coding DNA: TGTGCCAGCAGCTTAGGGAGCGGGAGTGCAGATACGCAGTATTTT.

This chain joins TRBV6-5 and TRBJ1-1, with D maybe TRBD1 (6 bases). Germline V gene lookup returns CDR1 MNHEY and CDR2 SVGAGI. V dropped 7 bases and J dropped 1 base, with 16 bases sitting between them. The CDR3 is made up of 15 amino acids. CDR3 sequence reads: CASIEGGQGNTEAFF. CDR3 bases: TGTGCCAGCATCGAGGGGGGGCAGGGGAACACTGAAGCTTTCTTT.

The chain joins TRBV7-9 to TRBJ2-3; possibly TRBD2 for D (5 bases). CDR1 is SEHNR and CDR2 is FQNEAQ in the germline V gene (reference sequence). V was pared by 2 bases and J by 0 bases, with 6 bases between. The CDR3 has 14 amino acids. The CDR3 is CASSLTGSTDTQYF. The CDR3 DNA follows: TGTGCCAGCAGCTTAACGGGAAGCACAGATACGCAGTATTTT.

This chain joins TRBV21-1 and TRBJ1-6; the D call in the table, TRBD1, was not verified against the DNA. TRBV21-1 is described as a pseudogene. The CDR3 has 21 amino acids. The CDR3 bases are TGTGCCAGCAGCCAAAAAGTGTGGACCGGGACACAGAAACCACATAATTCACCCCTCCACTTT. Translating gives CASSQKVWTGTQKPHNSPLHF.

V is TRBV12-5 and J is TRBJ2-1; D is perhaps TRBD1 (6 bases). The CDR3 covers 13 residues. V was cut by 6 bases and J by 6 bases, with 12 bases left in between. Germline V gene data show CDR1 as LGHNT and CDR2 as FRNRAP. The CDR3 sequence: CASGRTVRNEQFF. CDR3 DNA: TGTGCTAGTGGGAGGACAGTTCGCAATGAGCAGTTCTTC.

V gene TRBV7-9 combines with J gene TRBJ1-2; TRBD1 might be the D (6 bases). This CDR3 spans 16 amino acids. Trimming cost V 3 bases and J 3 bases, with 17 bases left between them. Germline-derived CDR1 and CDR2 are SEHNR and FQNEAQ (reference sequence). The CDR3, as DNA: TGTGCCAGCAGCTTTTGGACAGACGACCCTCACTATGGCTACACCTTC. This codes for CASSFWTDDPHYGYTF.

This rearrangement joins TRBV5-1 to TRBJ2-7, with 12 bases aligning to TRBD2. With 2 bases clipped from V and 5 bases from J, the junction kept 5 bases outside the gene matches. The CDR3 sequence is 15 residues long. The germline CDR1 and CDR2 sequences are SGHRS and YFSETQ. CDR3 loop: CASSLTSGRQNEQYF. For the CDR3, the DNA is TGCGCCAGCAGCTTAACTAGCGGGAGGCAAAACGAGCAGTACTTC.

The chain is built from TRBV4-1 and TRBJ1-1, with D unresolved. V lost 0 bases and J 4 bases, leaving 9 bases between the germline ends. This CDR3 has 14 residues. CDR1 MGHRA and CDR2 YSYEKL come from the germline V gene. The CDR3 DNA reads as TGCGCCAGCAGCCAAGATGACGGGTTCACTGAAGCTTTCTTT. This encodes CASSQDDGFTEAFF.

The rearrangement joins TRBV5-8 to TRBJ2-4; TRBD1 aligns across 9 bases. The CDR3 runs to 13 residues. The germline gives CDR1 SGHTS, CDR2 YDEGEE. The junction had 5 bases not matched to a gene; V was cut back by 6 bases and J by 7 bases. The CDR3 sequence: CASTNGQGNIQYF. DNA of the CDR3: TGTGCCAGCACCAATGGACAGGGGAACATTCAGTACTTC.

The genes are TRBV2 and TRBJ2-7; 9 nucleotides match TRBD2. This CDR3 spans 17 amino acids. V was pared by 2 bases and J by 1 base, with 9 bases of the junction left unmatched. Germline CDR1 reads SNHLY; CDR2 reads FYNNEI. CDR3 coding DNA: TGTGCCAGCAGTGAAAGAGGAGCGGGAGGAATATCCTACGAGCAGTACTTC. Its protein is CASSERGAGGISYEQYF. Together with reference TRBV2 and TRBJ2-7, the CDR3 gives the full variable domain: EPEVTQTPSHQVTQMGQEVILRCVPISNHLYFYWYRQILGQKVEFLVSFYNNEISEKSEIFDDQFSVERPDGSNFTLKIRSTKLEDSAMYFCASSERGAGGISYEQYFGPGTRLTVT.

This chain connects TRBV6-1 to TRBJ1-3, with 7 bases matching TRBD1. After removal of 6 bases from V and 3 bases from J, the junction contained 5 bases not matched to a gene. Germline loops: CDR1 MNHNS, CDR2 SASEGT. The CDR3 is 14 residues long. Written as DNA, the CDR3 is TGTGCCAGCAGCCAGGGGGTGGATGGAAACACCATATATTTT. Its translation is CASSQGVDGNTIYF.

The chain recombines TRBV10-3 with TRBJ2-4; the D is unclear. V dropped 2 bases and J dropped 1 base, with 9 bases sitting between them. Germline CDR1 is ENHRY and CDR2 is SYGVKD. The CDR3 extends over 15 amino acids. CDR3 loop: CAISEPSMAKNIQYF. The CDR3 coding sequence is TGTGCCATCAGTGAGCCTTCTATGGCCAAAAACATTCAGTACTTC.

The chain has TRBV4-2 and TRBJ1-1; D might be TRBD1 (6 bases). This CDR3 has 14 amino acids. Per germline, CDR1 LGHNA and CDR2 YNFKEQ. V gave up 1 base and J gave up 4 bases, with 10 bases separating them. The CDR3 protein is CASSQGHRATEAFF. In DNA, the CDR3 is TGTGCCAGCAGCCAAGGTCACAGGGCCACTGAAGCTTTCTTT.

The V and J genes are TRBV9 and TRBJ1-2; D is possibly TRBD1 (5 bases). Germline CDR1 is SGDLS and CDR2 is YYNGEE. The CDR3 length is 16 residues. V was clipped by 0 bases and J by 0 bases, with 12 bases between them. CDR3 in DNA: TGTGCCAGCAGCGTAGGAGGGACTGGAGCTAACTATGGCTACACCTTC. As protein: CASSVGGTGANYGYTF.

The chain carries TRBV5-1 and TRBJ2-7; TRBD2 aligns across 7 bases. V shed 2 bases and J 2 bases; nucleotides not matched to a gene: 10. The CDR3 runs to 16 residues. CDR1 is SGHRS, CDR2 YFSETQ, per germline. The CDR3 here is CASSFGGVGRTYEQYF. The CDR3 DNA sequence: TGCGCCAGCAGCTTTGGGGGGGTGGGCAGGACCTACGAGCAGTACTTC.

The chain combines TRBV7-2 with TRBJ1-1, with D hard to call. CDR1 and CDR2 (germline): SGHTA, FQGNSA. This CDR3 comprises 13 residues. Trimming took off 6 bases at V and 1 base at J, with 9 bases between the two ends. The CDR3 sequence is CASRTGGNTEAFF. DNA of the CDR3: TGTGCCAGCAGGACGGGAGGGAACACTGAAGCTTTCTTT.

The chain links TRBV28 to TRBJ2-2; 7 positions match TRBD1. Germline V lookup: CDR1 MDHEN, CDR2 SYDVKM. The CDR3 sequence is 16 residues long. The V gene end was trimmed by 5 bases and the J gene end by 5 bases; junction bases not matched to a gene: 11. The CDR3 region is CASSIGDSRKTGELFF. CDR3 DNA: TGTGCCAGCAGTATTGGGGACAGCCGAAAAACCGGGGAGCTGTTTTTT. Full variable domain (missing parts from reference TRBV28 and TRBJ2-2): DVKVTQSSRYLVKRTGEKVFLECVQDMDHENMFWYRQDPGLGLRLIYFSYDVKMKEKGDIPEGYSVSREKKERFSLILESASTNQTSMYLCASSIGDSRKTGELFFGEGSRLTVL.

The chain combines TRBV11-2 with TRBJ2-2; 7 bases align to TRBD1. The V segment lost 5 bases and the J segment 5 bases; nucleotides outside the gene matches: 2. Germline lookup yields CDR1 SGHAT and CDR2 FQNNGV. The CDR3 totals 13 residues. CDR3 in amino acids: CASSLGQTGELFF. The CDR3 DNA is TGTGCCAGCAGCCTGGGACAGACCGGGGAGCTGTTTTTT.

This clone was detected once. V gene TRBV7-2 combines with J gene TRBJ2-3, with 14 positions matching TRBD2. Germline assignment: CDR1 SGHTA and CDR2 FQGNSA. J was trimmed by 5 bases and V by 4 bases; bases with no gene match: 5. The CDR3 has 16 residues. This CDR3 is CASSSGLAGVVDTQYF. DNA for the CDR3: TGTGCCAGCAGCTCGGGACTAGCGGGGGTAGTAGATACGCAGTATTTT.

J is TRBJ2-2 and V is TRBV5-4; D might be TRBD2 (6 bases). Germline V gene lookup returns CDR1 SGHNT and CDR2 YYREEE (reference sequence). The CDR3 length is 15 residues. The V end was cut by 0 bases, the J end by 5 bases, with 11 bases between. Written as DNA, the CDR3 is TGTGCCAGCAGCTTGGTTGGAGGGGATACCGGGGAGCTGTTTTTT. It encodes CASSLVGGDTGELFF. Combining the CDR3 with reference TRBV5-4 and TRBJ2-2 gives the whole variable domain ETGVTQSPTHLIKTRGQQVTLRCSSQSGHNTVSWYQQALGQGPQFIFQYYREEENGRGNFPPRFSGLQFPNYSSELNVNALELDDSALYLCASSLVGGDTGELFFGEGSRLTVL.

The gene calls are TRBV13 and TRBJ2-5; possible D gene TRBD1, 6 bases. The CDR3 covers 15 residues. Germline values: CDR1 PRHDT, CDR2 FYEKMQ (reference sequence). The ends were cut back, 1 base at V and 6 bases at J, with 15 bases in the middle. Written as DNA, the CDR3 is TGTGCCAGCAGCTTAGACAGGGTGCCTTTGCAGACCCAGTACTTC. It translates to CASSLDRVPLQTQYF.